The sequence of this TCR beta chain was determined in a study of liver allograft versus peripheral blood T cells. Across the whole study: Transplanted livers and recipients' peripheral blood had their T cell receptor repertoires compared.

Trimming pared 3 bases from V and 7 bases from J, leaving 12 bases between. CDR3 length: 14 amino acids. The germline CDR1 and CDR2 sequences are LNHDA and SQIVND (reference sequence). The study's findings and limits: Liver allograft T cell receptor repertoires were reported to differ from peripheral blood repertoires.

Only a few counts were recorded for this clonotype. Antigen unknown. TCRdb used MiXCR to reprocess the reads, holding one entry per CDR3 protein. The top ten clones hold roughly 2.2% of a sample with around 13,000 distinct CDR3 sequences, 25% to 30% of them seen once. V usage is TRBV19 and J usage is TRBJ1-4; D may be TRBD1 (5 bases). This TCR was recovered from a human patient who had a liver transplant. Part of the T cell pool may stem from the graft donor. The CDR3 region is CASSITGVGEKLFF. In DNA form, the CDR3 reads TGTGCCAGTAGTATTACAGGTGTTGGTGAAAAACTGTTTTTT.